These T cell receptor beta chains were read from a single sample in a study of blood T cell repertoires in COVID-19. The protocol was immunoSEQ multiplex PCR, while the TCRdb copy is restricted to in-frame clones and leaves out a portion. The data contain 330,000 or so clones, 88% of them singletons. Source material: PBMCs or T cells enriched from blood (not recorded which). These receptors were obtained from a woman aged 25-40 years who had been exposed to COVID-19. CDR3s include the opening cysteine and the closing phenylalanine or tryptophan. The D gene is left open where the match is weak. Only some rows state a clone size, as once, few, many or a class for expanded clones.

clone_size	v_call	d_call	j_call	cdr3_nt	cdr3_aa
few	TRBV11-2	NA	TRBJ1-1	TGTGCCAGCAGCGCCCTGGGTTTTGGGGCGCACACTGAAGCTTTCTTT	CASSALGFGAHTEAFF
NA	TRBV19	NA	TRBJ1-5	TGTGCCAGTAGTATTAGACACCAGAGCAATCAGCCCCAGCATTTT	CASSIRHQSNQPQHF
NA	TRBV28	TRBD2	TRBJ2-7	TGTGCCAGCAGGTTAGCGGGAGGGCCCTACGAGCAGTACTTC	CASRLAGGPYEQYF
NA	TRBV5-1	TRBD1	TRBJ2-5	TGCGCCAGCAGCTGGACAGGGGTCGGAGGAGAGACCCAGTACTTC	CASSWTGVGGETQYF
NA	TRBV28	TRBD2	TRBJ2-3	TGTGCCAGCAGTGTATTAGCGGGAGTAAAGGATACGCAGTATTTT	CASSVLAGVKDTQYF
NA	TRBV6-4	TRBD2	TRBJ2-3	TGTGCCAGCAGACCGACTAGCGGGAGTGATACGCAGTATTTT	CASRPTSGSDTQYF
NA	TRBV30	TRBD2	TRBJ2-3	TGTGCCGGGGGGGGACTATCAGATACGCAGTATTTT	CAGGGLSDTQYF
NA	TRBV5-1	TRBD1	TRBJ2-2	TGCGCCAGCAGCTTTAGGGGGCTAGGCGGGGAGCTGTTTTTT	CASSFRGLGGELFF
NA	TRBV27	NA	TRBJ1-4	TGTGCCAGCAGTCCGGGTCGCCCAACTAATGAAAAACTGTTTTTT	CASSPGRPTNEKLFF
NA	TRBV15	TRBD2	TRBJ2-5	TGTGCCACCAGCAGAGGATCCTCTGGAGCGGGGGGTGAGACCCAGTACTTC	CATSRGSSGAGGETQYF
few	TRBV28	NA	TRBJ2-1	TGTGCCAGCAGTTTCCCCTCGGGGAGTGAGCAGTTCTTC	CASSFPSGSEQFF
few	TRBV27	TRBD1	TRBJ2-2	TGTGCCAGCAGTTTATACGACAGGGTCCCCGGGGAGCTGTTTTTT	CASSLYDRVPGELFF
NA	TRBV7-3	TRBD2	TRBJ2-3	TGTGCCAGCAGCTTCATAGCGGGAGGTGCGACAGATACGCAGTATTTT	CASSFIAGGATDTQYF
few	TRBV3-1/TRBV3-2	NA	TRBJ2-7	TGTGCCAGCAGCCAACGAGGGCTGTACGAGCAGTACTTC	CASSQRGLYEQYF
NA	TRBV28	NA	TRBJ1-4	TGTGCCAGCAGCCCGGGTGGGGAAAAACTGTTTTTT	CASSPGGEKLFF
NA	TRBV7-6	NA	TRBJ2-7	TGTGCCAGCAGCTTAGCGGGCAGCCCAATGACCTACGAGCAGTACTTC	CASSLAGSPMTYEQYF
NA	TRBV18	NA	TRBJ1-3	TGTGCCAGCTCACTTATCTCTGGAAACACCATATATTTT	CASSLISGNTIYF
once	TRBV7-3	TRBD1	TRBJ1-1	TGTGCCAGCAGCCTTCAGCCTCCGGGACAGGGGTTGGGAGCTTTCTTT	CASSLQPPGQGLGAFF
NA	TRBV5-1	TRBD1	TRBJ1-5	TGCGCCAGCAGCGTAGGACAGGGAGATCAGCCCCAGCATTTT	CASSVGQGDQPQHF
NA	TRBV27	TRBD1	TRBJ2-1	TGTGCCAGCAGTTTTATCGAGACAGGGGGCTGGGTTGAGCAGTTCTTC	CASSFIETGGWVEQFF
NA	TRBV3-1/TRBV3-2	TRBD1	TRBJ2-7	TGTGCCAGCGCACAGGGGGCCTGGGAGCAGTACTTC	CASAQGAWEQYF
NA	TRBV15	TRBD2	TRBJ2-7	TGTGCCACCAGCAGAGATTTTTGGACTAGCGGGACCGCATACTACGAGCAGTACTTC	CATSRDFWTSGTAYYEQYF
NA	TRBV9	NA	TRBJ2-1	TGTGCCAGCAGCGGTACAGGGTCCTCCTACAATGAGCAGTTCTTC	CASSGTGSSYNEQFF
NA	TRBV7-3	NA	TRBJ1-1	TGTGCCAGCAGCTTAACCGCGGGGGCGAACACTGAAGCTTTCTTT	CASSLTAGANTEAFF
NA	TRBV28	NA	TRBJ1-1	TGTGCCAGCAGTTTTAGTGGGGGCATGAACACTGAAGCTTTCTTT	CASSFSGGMNTEAFF
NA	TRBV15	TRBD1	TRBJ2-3	TGTGCCACCAGCAGCGGACAGGGAGCGTTCACAGATACGCAGTATTTT	CATSSGQGAFTDTQYF
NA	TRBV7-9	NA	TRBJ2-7	TGTGCCAGCAGCTTACAGGGACTCCACGAGCAGTACTTC	CASSLQGLHEQYF
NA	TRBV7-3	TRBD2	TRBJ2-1	TGTGCCAGCAGCCGAGGGACTAGCGGGAGCGATGAGCAGTTCTTC	CASSRGTSGSDEQFF
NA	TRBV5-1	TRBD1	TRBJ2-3	TGCGCCAGCAGCTCTGGGACAGCCGCATTGGCCACAGATACGCAGTATTTT	CASSSGTAALATDTQYF